This T cell receptor (beta chain) is drawn from a study of shared T cell receptors in the human thymus. Clones were sequenced by immunoSEQ multiplex PCR, and TCRdb holds only the in-frame ones, with some missing. Among about 660,000 clones, roughly 90% were seen once, and the ten largest hold 0.008% to 0.011%. The data were also submitted as part of a second study, on human thymus T cells. That study reports: Infants served as donors; they were healthy and Finnish and were having corrective surgery for congenital heart defects. The study used thymus tissue resected during corrective heart surgery. An apparent bias in V and J gene usage was seen in thymic and blood repertoires. Unrelated people showed highly overlapping thymic repertoires, related research reported.

The source of this sequence is a boy under three years old with a congenital heart defect. Sequenced material: thymocytes.

The CDR3 DNA reads TGTGCCAGTAGTAACACTAGCGGGAGACACGAGCAGTACTTC. Encoded protein: CASSNTSGRHEQYF. The V call is TRBV19, the J call TRBJ2-7; TRBD2 aligns across 11 bases. The CDR3 runs to 14 residues. Germline assignment: CDR1 LNHDA and CDR2 SQIVND (reference sequence). The V segment lost 4 bases and the J segment 5 bases; nucleotides outside the gene matches: 4.